These 20 T cell receptor beta chains originate from one sample sequenced in a study of blood T cell repertoires in COVID-19. Sequencing used immunoSEQ multiplex PCR; TCRdb keeps in-frame clones, though not all of them. The top ten clones hold 10% to 15% of a sample with 40,000 to 65,000 clones, about 86% of them seen once. The sequenced material came from peripheral blood. These receptors were obtained from a man between 65 and 85 years old with active COVID-19.

The J gene is TRBJ2-3, the V gene TRBV19; maybe TRBD2 (6 bases). The CDR3 is 15 residues long. CDR1 is LNHDA and CDR2 is SQIVND in the germline V gene (reference sequence). Trimming removed 5 bases from V and 3 bases from J, with 15 bases in between. The DNA for the CDR3 is TGTGCCAGTAGTCCCCGTCCTGCGGGGACAGATACGCAGTATTTT. This sequence encodes CASSPRPAGTDTQYF.

The chain links TRBV4-3 to TRBJ1-1; tentatively, D is TRBD1 (6 bases). V was pared by 0 bases and J by 1 base, with 15 bases between. Germline CDR1 reads LGHNA; CDR2 reads YSLEER. This CDR3 spans 17 amino acids. The CDR3 reads CASSQEWQGMGNTEAFF. The CDR3 bases are TGCGCCAGCAGCCAAGAGTGGCAGGGGATGGGGAACACTGAAGCTTTCTTT.

The V call is TRBV29-1, the J call TRBJ1-2; 7 bases fit TRBD1. After removal of 4 bases from V and 2 bases from J, the junction contained 7 bases not matched to a gene. The V gene's germline CDR1 is SQVTM and CDR2 ANQGSEA. CDR3 length equals 14 residues. CDR3 nucleotide sequence: TGCAGCGTTGGAAAGCCGACAGGGAACTATGGCTACACCTTC. This encodes CSVGKPTGNYGYTF. The variable domain in full, with the rest retrieved from reference TRBV29-1 and TRBJ1-2, is SAVISQKPSRDICQRGTSLTIQCQVDSQVTMMFWYRQQPGQSLTLIATANQGSEATYESGFVIDKFPISRPNLTFSTLTVSNMSPEDSSIYLCSVGKPTGNYGYTFGSGTRLTVV.

This clone was picked up a small number of times. This chain uses TRBV7-2 with TRBJ1-2, with D perhaps TRBD1 (5 bases). This CDR3 has 13 residues. V gave up 2 bases and J gave up 4 bases, with 8 bases separating them. Per germline, CDR1 SGHTA and CDR2 FQGNSA. The CDR3 sequence: CASSLPGIYGYTF. The CDR3 DNA reads as TGTGCCAGCAGCTTACCAGGGATCTATGGCTACACCTTC.

The chain joins TRBV19 to TRBJ2-7; 12 bases align to TRBD1. CDR1 and CDR2 from the germline V gene are LNHDA and SQIVND (reference sequence). V shed 4 bases, J shed 5 bases, and the junction held 9 bases outside the gene matches. This CDR3 has 16 amino acids. CDR3 sequence: CASSNAAGTGGDEQYF. The CDR3 DNA sequence: TGTGCCAGTAGTAATGCGGCCGGGACAGGGGGCGACGAGCAGTACTTC.

The chain is built from TRBV3-1 (or the pseudogene TRBV3-2) and TRBJ2-1; possible D gene TRBD2, 7 bases. This CDR3 region has 16 residues. Trimming left V 4 bases short and J 4 bases short, with 17 bases between. Germline V CDR1 and CDR2: LGHDT, YNNKEL (reference sequence). The CDR3 DNA reads as TGTGCCAGCAGCCGTCAAGGGGGGGGGATATACAATGAGCAGTTCTTC. It is translated as CASSRQGGGIYNEQFF.

The chain couples TRBV19 to TRBJ1-4; D is perhaps TRBD1 (6 bases). Germline V gene lookup returns CDR1 LNHDA and CDR2 SQIVND (reference sequence). V was cut by 5 bases and J by 3 bases, with 13 bases left in between. The CDR3 is 15 amino acids. The CDR3 loop reads CASSPREGANEKLFF. CDR3 nucleotide sequence: TGTGCCAGTAGTCCCCGTGAGGGGGCTAATGAAAAACTGTTTTTT.

V and J are TRBV6-2 or TRBV6-3 and TRBJ1-3; no clear D gene. The CDR3 consists of 14 residues. Trimming shortened V by 2 bases and J by 2 bases, and 7 bases separated the two germline ends. From germline, CDR1 is MNHEY and CDR2 SVGEGT. The CDR3 sequence is CASSYRVTGNTIYF. DNA for the CDR3: TGTGCCAGCAGTTACCGGGTAACTGGAAACACCATATATTTT.

This sequence joins TRBV2 and TRBJ1-5; the D gene is possibly TRBD1 (5 bases). Germline V gene sequence: CDR1 SNHLY, CDR2 FYNNEI. The CDR3 runs to 14 residues. V was trimmed by 4 bases and J by 5 bases, leaving 12 bases between them. CDR3 in amino acids: CASSVQGFDQPQHF. For the CDR3, the DNA is TGTGCCAGCAGTGTGCAGGGATTCGATCAGCCCCAGCATTTT.

The V call is TRBV6-1, the J call TRBJ1-5, with D possibly matching TRBD1 (5 bases). CDR3 size: 17 residues. Per the germline V gene, CDR1 is MNHNS and CDR2 is SASEGT. V was shortened by 1 base and J by 0 bases, with 13 bases between the two germline ends. The CDR3 spells CASSEGSQVFSNQPQHF. The CDR3 DNA is TGTGCCAGCAGTGAAGGCTCACAGGTCTTTAGCAATCAGCCCCAGCATTTT.

The gene calls are TRBV10-3 and TRBJ2-3; the match to TRBD2 covers 12 bases. V was clipped by 10 bases and J by 0 bases; unmatched bases: 5. CDR1 is ENHRY, CDR2 SYGVKD, per germline. This CDR3 is 15 amino acids long. CDR3 amino acids: CATTLAGGSTDTQYF. The CDR3 DNA is TGTGCCACAACCCTAGCGGGGGGGAGCACAGATACGCAGTATTTT.

V gene TRBV7-9 combines with J gene TRBJ1-4; D is undetermined. The germline gives CDR1 SEHNR, CDR2 FQNEAQ (reference sequence). The V gene lost 8 bases and the J gene lost 0 bases, with 10 bases spanning the gap. This CDR3 comprises 14 residues. The CDR3: CASGGRATNEKLFF. CDR3 bases: TGTGCCAGCGGAGGCCGTGCAACTAATGAAAAACTGTTTTTT.

The chain has TRBV19 and TRBJ2-1; 8 bases match TRBD1. Germline V lookup: CDR1 LNHDA, CDR2 SQIVND (reference sequence). Trimming removed 1 base from V and 9 bases from J; junction bases left unmatched: 5. This CDR3 is built from 14 residues. CDR3 sequence reads: CASSIGQGKSEQFF. CDR3 coding DNA: TGTGCCAGTAGTATAGGACAGGGGAAAAGTGAGCAGTTCTTC. The complete variable domain, with remaining parts taken from reference TRBV19 and TRBJ2-1, reads DGGITQSPKYLFRKEGQNVTLSCEQNLNHDAMYWYRQDPGQGLRLIYYSQIVNDFQKGDIAEGYSVSREKKESFPLTVTSAQKNPTAFYLCASSIGQGKSEQFFGPGTRLTVL.

CDR3 residues: CASSRQAFETQYF. CDR3 sequence (DNA): TGTGCCAGCAGTCGACAGGCTTTTGAGACCCAGTACTTC. This chain connects TRBV6-6 to TRBJ2-5; tentatively, D is TRBD1 (6 bases). V was shortened by 5 bases and J by 5 bases, with 12 bases between the two germline ends. This CDR3 spans 13 amino acids. The germline V gene has CDR1 MNHNY and CDR2 SVGAGI (reference sequence).

The rearrangement joins TRBV24-1 to TRBJ1-5; D possibly corresponds to TRBD1 (6 bases). The CDR3 is 15 residues long. Germline-derived CDR1 and CDR2 are KGHDR and SFDVKD. Trimming pared 4 bases from V and 1 base from J, leaving 10 bases between. The CDR3 region is CATSEPTGSNQPQHF. CDR3 coding DNA: TGTGCCACCAGTGAACCGACAGGCAGCAATCAGCCCCAGCATTTT.

The chain links TRBV12-1 to TRBJ1-5. TRBV12-1 is shown as a pseudogene. The CDR3 spans 12 residues. The CDR3 here is CASTAGDQPQHF. For the CDR3, the DNA is TGTGCCAGCACGGCGGGGGATCAGCCCCAGCATTTT.

This chain uses TRBV9 with TRBJ2-1, with TRBD2 identical over 7 bases. The V segment lost 2 bases and the J segment 2 bases; nucleotides outside the gene matches: 4. The CDR3 contains 15 residues. Germline lookup yields CDR1 SGDLS and CDR2 YYNGEE. The DNA for the CDR3 is TGTGCCAGCAGCGTTTCGGCGGGGGCCTACAATGAGCAGTTCTTC. Translated, it gives CASSVSAGAYNEQFF. Supplemented by reference TRBV9 and TRBJ2-1, the full variable domain reads DSGVTQTPKHLITATGQRVTLRCSPRSGDLSVYWYQQSLDQGLQFLIQYYNGEERAKGNILERFSAQQFPDLHSELNLSSLELGDSALYFCASSVSAGAYNEQFFGPGTRLTVL.

The chain combines TRBV10-3 with TRBJ2-2; 8 bases agree with TRBD1. Trimming cost V 2 bases and J 0 bases; bases outside gene matches: 14. CDR3 length equals 20 residues. Germline lookup yields CDR1 ENHRY and CDR2 SYGVKD. CDR3 bases: TGTGCCATCAGTGAGCCGGGGAGAGGACAGGGCCTACCGAACACCGGGGAGCTGTTTTTT. Translating it yields CAISEPGRGQGLPNTGELFF.

The rearrangement joins TRBV6-5 to TRBJ1-2; D perhaps matches TRBD1 (5 bases). The V gene's germline CDR1 is MNHEY and CDR2 SVGAGI. The length of the CDR3 is 14 residues. V lost 0 bases, J lost 3 bases, and 8 bases lay in between. The CDR3 DNA reads TGTGCCAGCAGTTACTCGGGGGAGGACTATGGCTACACCTTC. Translating gives CASSYSGEDYGYTF.

This clone was recorded only once. Just one base apart from a much larger clone, this may be a read error. The same CDR3 arises from other DNA sequences in this sample as well. The chain has TRBV7-9 and TRBJ2-7, with TRBD1 as a possible D gene (7 bases). CDR3 length equals 15 residues. Trimming cost V 0 bases and J 3 bases, with 12 bases left between them. Germline V CDR1 and CDR2: SEHNR, FQNEAQ (reference sequence). Written as DNA, the CDR3 is TGTGCCAGCAGCTTAGCCTCAGGGGGAGGCTACGAGCAGTACTTC. Encoded protein: CASSLASGGGYEQYF.